Following are 30 T cell receptor beta chains from one sample sequenced in a study of T cell responses to AZD1222 COVID-19 vaccine. Assay: immunoSEQ multiplex PCR; the TCRdb copy retains only in-frame clones and omits some. The sample lists about 190,000 clones; approximately 91% were seen once. The input for sequencing was peripheral blood, taken on day 0 of AZD1222 vaccination. The receptors shown here come from an adult in good health.

CDR3 region: CASLETVTNEKLFF. CDR3 DNA sequence: TGTGCCAGCCTCGAGACAGTAACTAATGAAAAACTGTTTTTT. The V call is TRBV28, the J call TRBJ1-4; a weak D match, TRBD1 (5 bases). This CDR3 has 14 amino acids. Deletions cut 8 bases from V and 1 base from J, with 11 bases between. Germline-derived CDR1 and CDR2 are MDHEN and SYDVKM.

The gene calls are TRBV3-1 (or the pseudogene TRBV3-2) and TRBJ2-7; D uncertain. CDR1 is LGHDT, CDR2 YNNKEL, per germline (reference sequence). The CDR3 has 15 residues. The V end was cut by 3 bases, the J end by 3 bases, with 15 bases between. DNA of the CDR3: TGTGCCAGCAGCCAGACTTCCTGGGATCTCTACGAGCAGTACTTC. This gives the protein CASSQTSWDLYEQYF.

The chain uses TRBV7-3 and TRBJ2-7, with 10 bases lining up with TRBD1. From germline, CDR1 is SGHTA and CDR2 FQGTGA. This CDR3 region has 15 residues. Germline trimming cut 5 bases from V and 3 bases from J; bases unmatched to any gene: 7. For the CDR3, the DNA is TGTGCCAGCAGCCCGACAGGGGGCAGTAACTACGAGCAGTACTTC. It is translated as CASSPTGGSNYEQYF.

V is TRBV5-1 and J is TRBJ2-7; the D call may be TRBD1 or TRBD2 (6 bases each). The CDR3 has 14 amino acids. V was clipped by 6 bases and J by 3 bases, with 16 bases between them. CDR1 and CDR2 (germline): SGHRS, YFSETQ. The CDR3 nucleotides are TGCGCCAGCAAATCGGGGGCGGGGAGCTACGAGCAGTACTTC. Protein product: CASKSGAGSYEQYF.

The chain employs TRBV19 and TRBJ1-1; TRBD1 aligns across 7 bases. Trimming took 6 bases from V and 4 from J; bases not matched to a gene: 8. The germline CDR1 and CDR2 sequences are LNHDA and SQIVND (reference sequence). The CDR3 loop spans 14 amino acids. Here the CDR3 reads CASSQGVVGTEAFF. CDR3 nucleotide sequence: TGTGCCAGTAGCCAGGGGGTCGTAGGCACTGAAGCTTTCTTT.

The chain carries TRBV7-9 and TRBJ1-5; 8 positions agree with TRBD1. Germline assignment: CDR1 SEHNR and CDR2 FQNEAQ (reference sequence). The CDR3 runs to 14 residues. With 5 bases clipped from V and 1 base from J, the junction kept 1 base outside the gene matches. Here the CDR3 DNA reads TGTGCCAGCAGCCGGACAGGGAGCAATCAGCCCCAGCATTTT. Its translation: CASSRTGSNQPQHF.

This clone was seen only once. The chain joins TRBV19 to TRBJ2-7; TRBD1 is a possible D gene (6 bases). With 5 bases removed from V and 2 bases from J, the gap between germline ends came to 16 bases. The CDR3 covers 15 residues. Germline lookup yields CDR1 LNHDA and CDR2 SQIVND (reference sequence). In nucleotides, the CDR3 is TGTGCCAGTAGTTCATACAGGGTAAGGACCTACGAGCAGTACTTC. It specifies CASSSYRVRTYEQYF.

The chain employs TRBV4-1 and TRBJ2-3; 12 bases fit TRBD2. This CDR3 is 17 amino acids long. Germline CDR1 MGHRA, CDR2 YSYEKL. J was trimmed by 1 base and V by 1 base; bases with no gene match: 3. The CDR3 region is CASSQGTSGTGTDTQYF. DNA for the CDR3: TGCGCCAGCAGCCAAGGGACTAGCGGGACTGGCACAGATACGCAGTATTTT.

The table lists this clone with a few counts. The chain couples TRBV5-1 to TRBJ2-5, with 8 positions matching TRBD2. Germline V gene lookup returns CDR1 SGHRS and CDR2 YFSETQ. The CDR3 is 14 amino acids. Unmatched junction bases numbered 6, after V lost 6 bases and J lost 2 bases. CDR3 sequence reads: CASTPGGIQETQYF. CDR3 sequence (DNA): TGCGCCAGCACCCCGGGGGGGATACAAGAGACCCAGTACTTC.

The chain links TRBV4-1 to TRBJ2-1; D is unclear. CDR1 is MGHRA and CDR2 is YSYEKL in the germline V gene. The CDR3 is 16 residues long. The V end lost 3 bases, the J end lost 2 bases, and 14 bases lay between the germline ends. The CDR3 sequence is CASSQTPRDPYNEQFF. The CDR3 nucleotides are TGCGCCAGCAGCCAGACACCCCGTGACCCCTACAATGAGCAGTTCTTC.

This clone was detected a few times. The chain carries TRBV10-3 and TRBJ1-5; D is unclear. Germline CDR1 is ENHRY and CDR2 is SYGVKD. CDR3 length: 13 residues. V lost 7 bases and J 1 base, leaving 8 bases between the germline ends. The CDR3 sequence is CAIKGASNQPQHF. The CDR3 nucleotides read TGTGCCATCAAAGGCGCCAGCAATCAGCCCCAGCATTTT.

The V call is TRBV4-2, the J call TRBJ1-2; D may be TRBD1 (5 bases). The V and J ends lost 0 bases and 1 base respectively, with 9 bases between them. Germline loops: CDR1 LGHNA, CDR2 YNFKEQ. There are 15 residues in the CDR3. In nucleotides, the CDR3 is TGTGCCAGCAGCCAAGAGGACACCATTAACTATGGCTACACCTTC. As protein: CASSQEDTINYGYTF.

The rearrangement uses TRBV2 and TRBJ2-5; D perhaps matches TRBD2 (6 bases). The CDR3 length is 12 residues. V lost 5 bases, J lost 5 bases, and 9 bases lay in between. Germline V gene lookup returns CDR1 SNHLY and CDR2 FYNNEI. CDR3 loop: CASSLGRETQYF. The CDR3 DNA reads as TGTGCCAGCAGTTTGGGGAGGGAGACCCAGTACTTC.

The chain combines TRBV18 with TRBJ2-2; D tentatively fits TRBD1 or TRBD2 (5 bases each). This CDR3 is 15 amino acids long. Germline assignment: CDR1 KGHSH and CDR2 LQKENI. Deletions cut 3 bases from V and 1 base from J, with 9 bases between. The CDR3 DNA reads TGTGCCAGCTCACCGAATGGGGGGAACACCGGGGAGCTGTTTTTT. Translated: CASSPNGGNTGELFF.

The V gene is TRBV18, the J gene TRBJ1-1; 10 positions agree with TRBD1. The CDR3 has 12 amino acids. The germline CDR1 and CDR2 sequences are KGHSH and LQKENI. Losses at the gene ends were 5 bases for V and 7 bases for J; bases not matched to a gene: 1. Here the CDR3 reads CASSGTGDEAFF. Here the CDR3 DNA reads TGTGCCAGCTCAGGGACAGGGGATGAAGCTTTCTTT.

V and J are TRBV27 and TRBJ1-5; D might be TRBD1 (6 bases). Germline V lookup: CDR1 MNHEY, CDR2 SMNVEV (reference sequence). The V and J ends lost 6 bases and 2 bases respectively, with 17 bases between them. The CDR3 is 16 amino acids. The CDR3 DNA reads TGTGCCAGCAGCTCCCACGAGGGGGAGGGCAATCAGCCCCAGCATTTT. Encoded protein: CASSSHEGEGNQPQHF.

The chain carries TRBV28 and TRBJ1-6; TRBD1 matches 9 bases. This CDR3 is 14 amino acids long. J gave up 8 bases and V 6 bases, and 5 bases lay outside the gene matches. CDR1 and CDR2 (germline): MDHEN, SYDVKM. The CDR3 DNA follows: TGTGCCAGCAGAACCGGGACAGGGTATTCACCCCTCCACTTT. This sequence encodes CASRTGTGYSPLHF.

CDR3 in DNA: TGTGCCAGCTCAGCGCGGAGAGAGCGATACGAGCAGTACTTC. This gives the protein CASSARRERYEQYF. V and J are TRBV18 and TRBJ2-7; D is uncertain. Germline loops: CDR1 KGHSH, CDR2 LQKENI. The CDR3 loop spans 14 amino acids. V was clipped by 5 bases and J by 4 bases, with 15 bases between them.

The chain links TRBV29-1 to TRBJ2-7; D remains unclear. V lost 4 bases and J lost 4, with 5 bases in between. The germline gives CDR1 SQVTM, CDR2 ANQGSEA. This CDR3 contains 10 residues. The CDR3 region is CSVVAYEQYF. The CDR3 DNA sequence: TGCAGCGTTGTAGCATACGAGCAGTACTTC.

This clone appeared a single time. This chain uses TRBV29-1 with TRBJ2-3; the match to TRBD1 covers 9 bases. Germline loops: CDR1 SQVTM, CDR2 ANQGSEA. This CDR3 region has 13 residues. The J segment lost 5 bases and the V segment lost 3 bases, leaving 3 bases of the junction unmatched. The CDR3 nucleotides read TGCAGCGTTGAGGAGGGACAGGGAGATACGCAGTATTTT. Its protein product is CSVEEGQGDTQYF.

The V and J genes are TRBV6-2 or TRBV6-3 and TRBJ2-2, with TRBD1 matching over 8 bases. The CDR3 has 16 amino acids. With V trimmed by 4 bases and J by 2 bases, 6 bases remained unmatched. Germline V gene data show CDR1 as MNHEY and CDR2 as SVGEGT. The CDR3 bases are TGTGCCAGCAGTTTTTCAGGGGGCCTAAACACCGGGGAGCTGTTTTTT. It specifies CASSFSGGLNTGELFF.

This sequence joins TRBV6-1 and TRBJ2-2, with D perhaps matching TRBD2 (6 bases). The CDR3 is 12 amino acids. CDR1 and CDR2 from the germline V gene are MNHNS and SASEGT. V lost 11 bases, J lost 3 bases, and 10 bases lay in between. Here the CDR3 reads CAGAGYTGELFF. The CDR3 DNA reads TGTGCCGGGGCGGGGTACACCGGGGAGCTGTTTTTT.

The rearrangement uses TRBV4-3 and TRBJ1-2; no clear D. CDR3 size: 14 residues. Germline CDR1 is LGHNA and CDR2 is YSLEER. With 0 bases removed from V and 4 bases from J, the gap between germline ends came to 9 bases. The CDR3 nucleotides are TGCGCCAGCAGCCAAGATAGGATTTCCTATGGCTACACCTTC. It translates to CASSQDRISYGYTF.

The rearrangement joins TRBV7-3 to TRBJ2-1; 9 positions match TRBD2. The CDR3 sequence is 17 residues long. V gave up 1 base and J gave up 2 bases; unmatched junction bases: 6. Germline V gene lookup returns CDR1 SGHTA and CDR2 FQGTGA. The CDR3 sequence is CASSLSRAGGAYNEQFF. The CDR3 coding sequence is TGTGCCAGCAGCTTAAGTAGGGCGGGAGGGGCCTACAATGAGCAGTTCTTC.

The chain has TRBV5-4 and TRBJ1-2; the D gene is possibly TRBD1 (5 bases). V dropped 0 bases and J dropped 6 bases, with 9 bases sitting between them. CDR1 is SGHNT, CDR2 YYREEE, per germline (reference sequence). The CDR3 loop spans 13 amino acids. DNA for the CDR3: TGTGCCAGCAGCTTGGCCGGGGGGAATGGCTACACCTTC. It yields the protein CASSLAGGNGYTF.

The chain links TRBV7-8 to TRBJ2-7; D is ambiguous. Germline CDR1 and CDR2: SGHVS and FQNEAQ. The CDR3 is 14 residues long. V was cut by 3 bases and J by 5 bases, with 14 bases left in between. Here the CDR3 reads CASSFMGIGHEQYF. The CDR3 DNA is TGTGCCAGCAGCTTTATGGGGATCGGCCACGAGCAGTACTTC.

The rearrangement links TRBV14 to TRBJ2-7, with TRBD1 matching 7 bases. This CDR3 comprises 13 residues. V was pared by 3 bases and J by 4 bases, with 3 bases of the junction left unmatched. CDR1 and CDR2 from the germline V gene are SGHDN and FVKESK. The CDR3 DNA is TGTGCCAGCAGCCAGGGGACAGTTTACGAGCAGTACTTC. Its protein product is CASSQGTVYEQYF. Together with reference TRBV14 and TRBJ2-7, the CDR3 gives the full variable domain: EAGVTQFPSHSVIEKGQTVTLRCDPISGHDNLYWYRRVMGKEIKFLLHFVKESKQDESGMPNNRFLAERTGGTYSTLKVQPAELEDSGVYFCASSQGTVYEQYFGPGTRLTVT.

The V call is TRBV6-5, the J call TRBJ2-5, with D tentatively TRBD1 (6 bases). Trimming pared 3 bases from V and 0 bases from J, leaving 11 bases between. CDR1 MNHEY and CDR2 SVGAGI come from the germline V gene. The CDR3 is 15 amino acids. Written as DNA, the CDR3 is TGTGCCAGCAGTTATTTAACAGGGAACCAAGAGACCCAGTACTTC. The encoded protein is CASSYLTGNQETQYF.

The rearrangement links TRBV27 to TRBJ2-7; D is unresolved. The CDR3 is 14 amino acids. V dropped 3 bases and J dropped 0 bases, with 9 bases sitting between them. In germline, CDR1 is MNHEY, CDR2 SMNVEV (reference sequence). CDR3 region: CASSFQHDSYEQYF. The CDR3, as DNA: TGTGCCAGCAGTTTCCAACACGACTCCTACGAGCAGTACTTC.

J is TRBJ2-5 and V is TRBV9; D may match TRBD1 or TRBD2 (5 bases each). Trimming cost V 3 bases and J 5 bases, with 17 bases left between them. Germline V gene lookup returns CDR1 SGDLS and CDR2 YYNGEE. This CDR3 is 15 amino acids long. CDR3 loop: CASSAPGTAKETQYF. Written as DNA, the CDR3 is TGTGCCAGCAGCGCGCCCGGGACGGCAAAGGAGACCCAGTACTTC.